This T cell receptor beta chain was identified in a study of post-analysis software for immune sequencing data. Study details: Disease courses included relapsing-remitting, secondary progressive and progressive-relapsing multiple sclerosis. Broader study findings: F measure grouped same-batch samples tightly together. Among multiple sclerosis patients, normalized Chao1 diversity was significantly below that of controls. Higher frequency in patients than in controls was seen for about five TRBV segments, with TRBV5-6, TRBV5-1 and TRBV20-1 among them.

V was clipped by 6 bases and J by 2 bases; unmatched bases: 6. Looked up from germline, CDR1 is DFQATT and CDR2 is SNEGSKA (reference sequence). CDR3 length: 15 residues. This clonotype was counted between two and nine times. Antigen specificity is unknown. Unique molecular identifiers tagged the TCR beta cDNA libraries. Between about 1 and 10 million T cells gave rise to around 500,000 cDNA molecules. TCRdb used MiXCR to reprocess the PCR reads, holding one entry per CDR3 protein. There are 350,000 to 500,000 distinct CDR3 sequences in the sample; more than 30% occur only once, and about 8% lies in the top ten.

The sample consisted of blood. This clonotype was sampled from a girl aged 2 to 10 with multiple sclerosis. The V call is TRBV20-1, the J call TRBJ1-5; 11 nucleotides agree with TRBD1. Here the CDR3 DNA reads TGCAGTGCAAATCCGGGACAGGGGGGCAATCAGCCCCAGCATTTT. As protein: CSANPGQGGNQPQHF.